The rows below give T cell receptor beta chains drawn from one sample of a study of OX40 agonist ivuxolimab in advanced cancers. Sequencing used immunoSEQ multiplex PCR; TCRdb keeps in-frame clones, though not all of them. The sample has over 30,000 clones, 80% to 85% seen once. The material was CD4+ or CD8+ T cells sorted from blood, obtained in a trial of the OX40 agonist ivuxolimab. Every receptor here comes from an adult with an advanced solid tumor such as melanoma, head and neck, liver or kidney cancer. CDR3s include the opening cysteine and the closing phenylalanine or tryptophan. The D gene is left open where the match is weak. Clone size, where shown, is once, few, many, or a class for clones that have expanded.

>TRBJ2-2|TRBV7-8|TRBD1|-
CASSTNTGAGGELFF
TGTGCCAGCAGTACCAATACAGGGGCGGGCGGGGAGCTGTTTTTT
>TRBJ2-3|TRBV7-9|-|-
CASSFDSKADTQYF
TGTGCCAGCAGCTTCGACAGTAAGGCAGATACGCAGTATTTT
>TRBJ1-2|TRBV11-3|-|-
CASSLVAGQSPRDYGYTF
TGTGCCAGCAGCTTAGTGGCCGGCCAGTCTCCCAGGGACTATGGCTACACCTTC
>TRBJ2-3|TRBV7-9|-|-
CASSPASTDTQYF
TGTGCCAGCAGCCCTGCCTCCACAGATACGCAGTATTTT
>TRBJ2-7|TRBV29-1|-|-
CSVEDFRGSSYEQYF
TGCAGCGTTGAAGATTTTCGGGGGAGCTCCTACGAGCAGTACTTC
>TRBJ2-1|TRBV5-6|TRBD2|-
CASSLVAGGPNEQFF
TGTGCCAGCAGCTTGGTGGCGGGAGGGCCGAATGAGCAGTTCTTC
>TRBJ2-3|TRBV9|TRBD2|-
CASSVGSGSGTDTQYF
TGTGCCAGCAGCGTAGGTAGCGGGAGTGGCACAGATACGCAGTATTTT
>TRBJ2-2|TRBV2|-|-
CASEGRRNTGELFF
TGTGCCAGCGAAGGCCGTCGGAACACCGGGGAGCTGTTTTTT
>TRBJ2-1|TRBV6-4|-|-
CASSDSEDNEQFF
TGTGCCAGCAGTGACTCGGAAGACAATGAGCAGTTCTTC
>TRBJ1-2|TRBV27|TRBD1|-
CASSLSQGDYTNYGYTF
TGTGCCAGCAGTTTGTCGCAGGGGGATTATACTAACTATGGCTACACCTTC
>TRBJ2-7|TRBV5-5|-|-
CASSLGYEQYF
TGTGCCAGCAGCTTAGGCTACGAGCAGTACTTC
>TRBJ2-7|TRBV7-9|-|-
CASSLSGEISYEQYF
TGTGCCAGCAGTTTATCTGGGGAGATCTCCTACGAGCAGTACTTC
>TRBJ2-4|TRBV7-8|-|-
CASSLAFWDIQYF
TGTGCCAGCAGCTTAGCTTTTTGGGACATTCAGTACTTC
>TRBJ1-1|TRBV4-1|-|few
CASSQEQEMNTEAFF
TGCGCCAGCAGCCAGGAACAGGAGATGAACACTGAAGCTTTCTTT
>TRBJ2-7|TRBV6-1|-|-
CASSYGHEQYF
TGTGCCAGCAGTTACGGCCACGAGCAGTACTTC
>TRBJ2-3|TRBV13|TRBD2|-
CASSLGLQLAGEVGTQYF
TGTGCCAGCAGCTTAGGCCTTCAACTAGCGGGAGAAGTTGGTACGCAGTATTTT
>TRBJ2-7|TRBV5-1|-|-
CASSLYGREQYF
TGTGCCAGCAGCTTGTACGGGCGCGAGCAGTACTTC
>TRBJ1-2|TRBV19|-|-
CASSTPDKGGGDGYTF
TGTGCCAGTAGTACCCCGGATAAGGGCGGGGGCGACGGCTACACCTTC
>TRBJ1-5|TRBV7-6|-|-
CASTPGGNQPQHF
TGTGCCAGCACCCCAGGGGGCAATCAGCCCCAGCATTTT
>TRBJ2-3|TRBV11-1|-|-
CASSLGGKVTDTQYF
TGTGCCAGCAGCTTAGGGGGAAAGGTCACAGATACGCAGTATTTT
>TRBJ2-7|TRBV27|-|-
CASSLAGMTIYEQYF
TGTGCCAGCAGTTTAGCGGGAATGACGATATACGAGCAGTACTTC
>TRBJ2-1|TRBV9|-|-
CASSAGGGAAGYEQFF
TGTGCCAGCAGCGCTGGGGGCGGGGCAGCGGGGTATGAGCAGTTCTTC
>TRBJ1-6|TRBV5-6|-|-
CASSFRPGSSYNSPLHF
TGTGCCAGCAGCTTCCGACCAGGGAGCTCCTATAATTCACCCCTCCACTTT
>TRBJ2-3|TRBV7-3|-|-
CASSLIGASTDTQYF
TGTGCCAGCAGCTTAATCGGTGCTAGCACAGATACGCAGTATTTT
>TRBJ1-1|TRBV19|-|few
CASSIRLYTEAFF
TGTGCCAGTAGTATCAGACTGTACACTGAAGCTTTCTTT
>TRBJ1-3|TRBV6-1|-|once
CASSEVLQGGAGNTIYF
TGTGCCAGCAGTGAAGTTCTGCAGGGAGGCGCTGGAAACACCATATATTTT
>TRBJ1-1|TRBV7-9|TRBD1|-
CASSPLGLGTGNTEAFF
TGTGCCAGCAGCCCCCTCGGTTTGGGGACAGGGAACACTGAAGCTTTCTTT
>TRBJ1-2|TRBV28|-|-
CASSSTGRFGYTF
TGTGCCAGCAGTTCCACAGGGCGTTTTGGCTACACCTTC
>TRBJ2-7|TRBV5-1|-|-
CASSLARRGLSSYEQYF
TGCGCCAGCAGCTTGGCTCGGCGGGGATTAAGTTCCTACGAGCAGTACTTC
>TRBJ2-1|TRBV9|TRBD2|-
CASSVEGLAGHSYNEQFF
TGTGCCAGCAGCGTAGAGGGACTAGCGGGCCACTCCTACAATGAGCAGTTCTTC
>TRBJ2-7|TRBV6-1|-|-
CASSLGREQYF
TGTGCCAGCAGTCTAGGGCGCGAGCAGTACTTC
>TRBJ1-2|TRBV9|TRBD1|-
CASSSWTGGEGYTF
TGTGCCAGCAGCTCTTGGACAGGGGGTGAGGGCTACACCTTC
>TRBJ2-2|TRBV7-2|-|-
CASSLAGTGELFF
TGTGCCAGCAGCTTAGCGGGTACCGGGGAGCTGTTTTTT
>TRBJ2-1|TRBV6-5|TRBD1|-
CASSPRQGGYNEQFF
TGTGCCAGCAGTCCTCGACAGGGGGGATACAATGAGCAGTTCTTC
>TRBJ2-2|TRBV27|-|-
CASSFVDTGELFF
TGTGCCAGCAGTTTCGTGGACACCGGGGAGCTGTTTTTT
>TRBJ1-1|TRBV5-4|TRBD1|-
CASSFRQGNTEAFF
TGTGCCAGCAGCTTTCGACAGGGGAACACTGAAGCTTTCTTT
>TRBJ1-3|TRBV6-5|TRBD1|-
CASTSGTGPGNTIYF
TGTGCCAGCACCTCCGGGACAGGGCCTGGAAACACCATATATTTT
>TRBJ2-6|TRBV5-6|-|-
CASSTRLTGANVLTF
TGTGCCAGCAGCACAAGATTGACTGGGGCCAACGTCCTGACTTTC
>TRBJ1-2|TRBV7-8|TRBD1|-
CASSLSPGQGAYGYTF
TGTGCCAGCAGCTTAAGTCCGGGACAGGGGGCATATGGCTACACCTTC
>TRBJ2-1|TRBV7-3|-|-
CASSLAGSYNEQFF
TGTGCCAGCAGCTTAGCGGGGAGTTACAATGAGCAGTTCTTC
>TRBJ1-6|TRBV7-6|-|-
CASSLEAGFDNSPLHF
TGTGCCAGCAGCTTAGAGGCTGGGTTTGATAATTCACCCCTCCACTTT
>TRBJ1-1|TRBV5-8|-|-
CASSFRDKRSTEAFF
TGTGCCAGCAGCTTCCGGGACAAAAGGAGCACTGAAGCTTTCTTT
>TRBJ2-7|TRBV7-9|TRBD1|-
CASTGTGSYYEQYF
TGTGCCAGCACCGGGACAGGATCCTACTACGAGCAGTACTTC
>TRBJ2-3|TRBV2|-|once
CATTRKGTDTQYF
TGTGCCACGACTAGGAAAGGCACAGATACGCAGTATTTT
>TRBJ2-1|TRBV11-1|-|-
CASSPGGIGYNEQFF
TGTGCCAGCAGCCCCGGGGGTATTGGGTACAATGAGCAGTTCTTC
>TRBJ2-2|TRBV9|TRBD2|once
CASSVYGTSGNTGELFF
TGTGCCAGCAGCGTATATGGGACTAGCGGTAACACCGGGGAGCTGTTTTTT